This is a list of T cell receptor beta chains from one sample in a study of T cell repertoires in cytomegalovirus infection. TCRdb passed the reads through MiXCR, listing each CDR3 protein once. In the table there are approximately 200,000 distinct CDR3 sequences, approximately 30% of which are singletons. Input material: PBMCs. The receptors were gathered from a human donor in good health (CMV status not recorded). Some clones in this sample may be carry-over from other donors' samples. Each CDR3 is given without its conserved first and last residue.

CDR3 protein: ASSPGTGGSSPLH
V gene: TRBV5-1
J gene: TRBJ1-6

CDR3 protein: ASSLLQSSSYNEQF
V gene: TRBV27
J gene: TRBJ2-1

CDR3 protein: ASGTGGQETQY
V gene: TRBV11-2
J gene: TRBJ2-5

CDR3 protein: ASSPPAGGHNEQF
V gene: TRBV7-2
J gene: TRBJ2-1

CDR3 protein: ASSLAVGEQY
V gene: TRBV7-2
J gene: TRBJ2-7

CDR3 protein: ASSLQLYNEQF
V gene: TRBV7-3
J gene: TRBJ2-1

CDR3 protein: ASSVARSDIQY
V gene: TRBV7-3
J gene: TRBJ2-4

CDR3 protein: ASSTIPGQGPYEQY
V gene: TRBV7-9
J gene: TRBJ2-7

CDR3 protein: ASSLDLGWTGELF
V gene: TRBV11-2
J gene: TRBJ2-2

CDR3 protein: ASSVDRESNQPQH
V gene: TRBV19
J gene: TRBJ1-5

CDR3 protein: ASSRTGTGVTGSNQPQH
V gene: TRBV6-5
J gene: TRBJ1-5

CDR3 protein: ASSGLTGAHGNEQF
V gene: TRBV7-3
J gene: TRBJ2-1

CDR3 protein: SARFLGVGEQY
V gene: TRBV20-1
J gene: TRBJ2-7

CDR3 protein: ASSLVTSKEAF
V gene: TRBV7-4
J gene: TRBJ1-1

CDR3 protein: ASSQVGNTQY
V gene: TRBV4-1
J gene: TRBJ2-3

CDR3 protein: ASGGVLQSPLH
V gene: TRBV6-6
J gene: TRBJ1-6

CDR3 protein: ASSQEGEQGRNGYT
V gene: TRBV4-3
J gene: TRBJ1-2

CDR3 protein: ASSIGRREWRQPQH
V gene: TRBV19
J gene: TRBJ1-5

CDR3 protein: ASSPGQDYEQY
V gene: TRBV18
J gene: TRBJ2-7

CDR3 protein: ASRKGVASTEAF
V gene: TRBV7-6
J gene: TRBJ1-1

CDR3 protein: ASSEDINYGYT
V gene: TRBV6-1
J gene: TRBJ1-2

CDR3 protein: ASSLVADEQF
V gene: TRBV7-9
J gene: TRBJ2-1

CDR3 protein: AHHGRAGNQPQH
V gene: TRBV19
J gene: TRBJ1-5

CDR3 protein: ASSSGGFEAKNIQY
V gene: TRBV6-2/TRBV6-3
J gene: TRBJ2-4

CDR3 protein: ASSPPDGPNEQF
V gene: TRBV7-2
J gene: TRBJ2-1

CDR3 protein: ASSDRDRGQETQY
V gene: TRBV5-1
J gene: TRBJ2-5

CDR3 protein: SATKGGYYNEQF
V gene: TRBV20-1
J gene: TRBJ2-1

CDR3 protein: ASSLTGVAGNQPQH
V gene: TRBV12-3/TRBV12-4
J gene: TRBJ1-5

CDR3 protein: ASKRSEQETQY
V gene: TRBV2
J gene: TRBJ2-5

CDR3 protein: ASSEAGGDYGYT
V gene: TRBV25-1
J gene: TRBJ1-2

CDR3 protein: ASSVGTPNTDTQY
V gene: TRBV7-3
J gene: TRBJ2-3

CDR3 protein: ASSQGRVGRGAEAF
V gene: TRBV14
J gene: TRBJ1-1

CDR3 protein: ASSTQLYTDTQY
V gene: TRBV19
J gene: TRBJ2-3

CDR3 protein: ASRERRSSNTEAF
V gene: TRBV6-6
J gene: TRBJ1-1

CDR3 protein: ASSLPGTTDTQY
V gene: TRBV3-1
J gene: TRBJ2-3

CDR3 protein: ASSPQSGNTEAF
V gene: TRBV7-2
J gene: TRBJ1-1

CDR3 protein: ASSLSSSTDTQY
V gene: TRBV7-3
J gene: TRBJ2-3

CDR3 protein: ASAEGASGANVLT
V gene: TRBV6-6
J gene: TRBJ2-6

CDR3 protein: ASSTSWEASAEAF
V gene: TRBV6-1
J gene: TRBJ1-1

CDR3 protein: ASSLGEVSSYEQY
V gene: TRBV7-9
J gene: TRBJ2-7

CDR3 protein: ASSEWQGGEGYT
V gene: TRBV2
J gene: TRBJ1-2

CDR3 protein: ASGRRQGTYEQY
V gene: TRBV27
J gene: TRBJ2-7

CDR3 protein: ASSLTGGYGYT
V gene: TRBV7-2
J gene: TRBJ1-2

CDR3 protein: ASGFANTEAF
V gene: TRBV12-3/TRBV12-4
J gene: TRBJ1-1

CDR3 protein: ASSSSRGYT
V gene: TRBV6-5
J gene: TRBJ1-2

CDR3 protein: SARDPGALLYGYT
V gene: TRBV20-1
J gene: TRBJ1-2

CDR3 protein: ASSRGADTGELF
V gene: TRBV19
J gene: TRBJ2-2

CDR3 protein: SVTGASGLSTEAF
V gene: TRBV29-1
J gene: TRBJ1-1

CDR3 protein: SAREQGALNTIY
V gene: TRBV20-1
J gene: TRBJ1-3

CDR3 protein: ASGLDRNLRSTDTQY
V gene: TRBV12-5
J gene: TRBJ2-3

CDR3 protein: ASSERSGGANEQF
V gene: TRBV2
J gene: TRBJ2-1

CDR3 protein: ASSLGSGPGTEAF
V gene: TRBV11-2
J gene: TRBJ1-1

CDR3 protein: ASRTGLAGGRDTQY
V gene: TRBV6-6
J gene: TRBJ2-3

CDR3 protein: ASSIMAQGSPLH
V gene: TRBV19
J gene: TRBJ1-6

CDR3 protein: ASTPRGSGDSYEQY
V gene: TRBV6-2/TRBV6-3
J gene: TRBJ2-7

CDR3 protein: ASSQDSARGAF
V gene: TRBV4-3
J gene: TRBJ1-1

CDR3 protein: ASSKKGTGYGYT
V gene: TRBV6-5
J gene: TRBJ1-2

CDR3 protein: ASSWGQANTEAF
V gene: TRBV7-9
J gene: TRBJ1-1

CDR3 protein: SAKEERGRTDTQY
V gene: TRBV20-1
J gene: TRBJ2-3

CDR3 protein: ASSVPGQGYWAPF
V gene: TRBV19
J gene: TRBJ1-1